The text below deals with one T cell receptor beta chain. This sample was included in a study of blood T cell repertoires in COVID-19. Sequencing was performed with immunoSEQ multiplex PCR; in TCRdb, only in-frame clones are kept and a portion is missing. Among under 200,000 clones listed, about 82% were seen once. Germline CDR1 reads SEHNR; CDR2 reads FQNEAQ (reference sequence). V gave up 4 bases and J gave up 2 bases, with 14 bases separating them. This CDR3 has 15 amino acids. The origin of this receptor is a middle-aged man with acute COVID-19. Sequences were obtained from PBMCs or T cells enriched from blood (not recorded which). The chain links TRBV7-9 to TRBJ1-2; a weak D match, TRBD1 (5 bases). The CDR3 protein is CASSSGGVGNYGYTF. The CDR3 bases are TGTGCCAGCAGCTCCGGAGGGGTAGGGAACTATGGCTACACCTTC.